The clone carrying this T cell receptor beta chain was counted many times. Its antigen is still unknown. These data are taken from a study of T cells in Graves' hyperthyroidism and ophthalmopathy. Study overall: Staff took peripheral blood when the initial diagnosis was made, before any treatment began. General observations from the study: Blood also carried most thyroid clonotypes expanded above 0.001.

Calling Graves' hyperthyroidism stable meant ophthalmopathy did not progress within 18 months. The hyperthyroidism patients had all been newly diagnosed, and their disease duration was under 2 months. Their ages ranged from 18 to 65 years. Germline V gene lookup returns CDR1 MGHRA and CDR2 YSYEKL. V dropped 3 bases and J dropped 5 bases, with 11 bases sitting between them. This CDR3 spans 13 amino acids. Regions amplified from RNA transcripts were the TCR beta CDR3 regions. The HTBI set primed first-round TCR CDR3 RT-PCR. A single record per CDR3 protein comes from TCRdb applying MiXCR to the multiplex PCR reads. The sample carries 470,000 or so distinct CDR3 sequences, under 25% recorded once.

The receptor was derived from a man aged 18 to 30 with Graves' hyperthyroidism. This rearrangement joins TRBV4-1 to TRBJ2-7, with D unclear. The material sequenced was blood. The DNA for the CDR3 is TGCGCCAGCAGCCACCTACGACCCCACGAGCAGTACTTC. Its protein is CASSHLRPHEQYF.